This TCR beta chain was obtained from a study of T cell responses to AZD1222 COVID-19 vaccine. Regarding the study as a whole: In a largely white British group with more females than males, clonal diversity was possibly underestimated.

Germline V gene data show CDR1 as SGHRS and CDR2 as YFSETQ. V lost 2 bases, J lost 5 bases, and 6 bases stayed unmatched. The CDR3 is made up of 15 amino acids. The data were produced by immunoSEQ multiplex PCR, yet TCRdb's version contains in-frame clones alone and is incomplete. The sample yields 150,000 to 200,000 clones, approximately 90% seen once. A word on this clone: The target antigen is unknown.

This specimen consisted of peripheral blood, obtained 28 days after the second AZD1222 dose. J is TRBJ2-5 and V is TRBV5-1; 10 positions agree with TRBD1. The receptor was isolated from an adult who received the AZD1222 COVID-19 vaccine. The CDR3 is CASSLGTGVRETQYF. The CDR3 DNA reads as TGCGCCAGCAGCTTAGGGACAGGGGTTCGGGAGACCCAGTACTTC. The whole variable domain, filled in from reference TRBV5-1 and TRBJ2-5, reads KAGVTQTPRYLIKTRGQQVTLSCSPISGHRSVSWYQQTPGQGLQFLFEYFSETQRNKGNFPGRFSGRQFSNSRSEMNVSTLELGDSALYLCASSLGTGVRETQYFGPGTRLLVL.